These T cell receptor beta chains were read from a single sample in a study of graft-versus-host responses after intestinal transplantation. The repertoire was sequenced with immunoSEQ multiplex PCR; TCRdb's copy has only in-frame clones and lacks some. The repertoire has 15,000 to 20,000 clones, about four fifths of them found once; the top ten carry under 2%. The sample consisted of PBMCs, taken 14 days after transplant. The receptors come from a human patient who received an intestinal transplant, so some T cells may come from the graft donor. The CDR3 runs from the conserved cysteine through the conserved F or W. A D gene is named only where the DNA matches it firmly. Only some rows state a clone size, as once, few, many or a class for expanded clones.

D	size	J	V	DNA	CDR3
.	.	TRBJ1-1	TRBV7-9	TGTGCCAGCAGCTTAGATTCTGGGGAGTGGGTGAACACTGAAGCTTTCTTT	CASSLDSGEWVNTEAFF
.	.	TRBJ2-6	TRBV29-1	TGCAGCGTTGAGGGGGAGCCCGGGGCCAACGTCCTGACTTTC	CSVEGEPGANVLTF
.	.	TRBJ2-1	TRBV6-1	TGTGCCAGCTCTAGGGCTAGCGGGACAGGTAATGAGCAGTTCTTC	CASSRASGTGNEQFF
TRBD1	.	TRBJ1-5	TRBV5-1	TGCGCCAGCAGCTTGGACAGGGGTAGCAATCAGCCCCAGCATTTT	CASSLDRGSNQPQHF
.	.	TRBJ1-1	TRBV4-1	TGCGCCAGCAGCCAAGAGTTGGGAGGATTGGCTGAAGCTTTCTTT	CASSQELGGLAEAFF
.	once	TRBJ2-3	TRBV13	TGTGCCAGCAGCTTAGGCATGGGGGGAGCTAGCACAGATACGCAGTATTTT	CASSLGMGGASTDTQYF
.	.	TRBJ1-1	TRBV7-9	TGTGCCAGCAGCTCCCTGTTGGGGGGCACTGAAGCTTTCTTT	CASSSLLGGTEAFF
.	.	TRBJ2-5	TRBV6-6	TGTGCCAGCAGACAGGGAGGAATGGAGACCCAGTACTTC	CASRQGGMETQYF
TRBD1	.	TRBJ2-3	TRBV6-1	TGTGCCAACAGACAGGGGACAGATACGCAGTATTTT	CANRQGTDTQYF
.	.	TRBJ1-2	TRBV7-9	TGTGCCAGCAGCTTAGGCAGCTATGGCTACACCTTC	CASSLGSYGYTF
TRBD2	.	TRBJ2-3	TRBV15	TGTGCCACCAGCAGAGGATTCGGGGGGGCCGTAGATACGCAGTATTTT	CATSRGFGGAVDTQYF
TRBD1	.	TRBJ2-7	TRBV7-2	TGTGCCAGCAGCTTAGCCCCGACAGGGGGCTCCTACGAGCAGTACTTC	CASSLAPTGGSYEQYF
.	.	TRBJ2-2	TRBV4-3	TGCGCCAGCAGCCAAGTCGTTGGGACTGACACCGGGGAGCTGTTTTTT	CASSQVVGTDTGELFF
.	.	TRBJ2-7	TRBV4-1	TGCGCCAGCAGCCAAGAAAATTCCTACGAGCAGTACTTC	CASSQENSYEQYF
.	.	TRBJ1-4	TRBV2	TGTGCCAGCAGTGAAGTAGAACTCGAGGGTGAAAAACTGTTTTTT	CASSEVELEGEKLFF
TRBD2	.	TRBJ2-1	TRBV7-9	TGTGCCAGCAGCATAACTAGCGGGAACAATGAGCAGTTCTTC	CASSITSGNNEQFF
TRBD2	.	TRBJ2-3	TRBV23-1	TGCGCCAGCAGTCAATGGACTAGCCCTAGCACAGATACGCAGTATTTT	CASSQWTSPSTDTQYF
.	.	TRBJ2-7	TRBV7-9	TGTGCCAGCAGCTTGGAGGTGGGCCCCTACGAGCAGTACTTC	CASSLEVGPYEQYF
TRBD2	few	TRBJ2-1	TRBV5-6	TGTGCCAGCAGCCCACCTCTAGCGGGAGACTGGCAGTTCTTC	CASSPPLAGDWQFF
.	.	TRBJ2-5	TRBV5-7	TGTGCCAGCAGCTTGGACATCCCGGGGGAGACCCAGTACTTC	CASSLDIPGETQYF
.	few	TRBJ1-1	TRBV29-1	TGCAGCGTGGGGGGTGGCAGGGGTGGCACTGAAGCTTTCTTT	CSVGGGRGGTEAFF
.	.	TRBJ1-1	TRBV27	TGTGCCAGCAGTTTACCGGGAGGGAACACTGAAGCTTTCTTT	CASSLPGGNTEAFF
.	.	TRBJ2-1	TRBV6-5	TGTGCCAGCAGTTACTCGATCGGGGTGGGCAATGAGCAGTTCTTC	CASSYSIGVGNEQFF
.	.	TRBJ1-1	TRBV4-1	TGCGCCAGCAGCCAAGGCAGGGGGAACACTGAAGCTTTCTTT	CASSQGRGNTEAFF
TRBD1	.	TRBJ2-7	TRBV7-2	TGTGCCAGCAGCTTAAGACAGGGGGGCTACGAGCAGTACTTC	CASSLRQGGYEQYF
.	.	TRBJ1-4	TRBV7-8	TGTGCCAGCAGCTCCGGCCGGGGGAAGGGTTGGACAACTAATGAAAAACTGTTTTTT	CASSSGRGKGWTTNEKLFF
.	.	TRBJ2-7	TRBV4-1	TGCGCCAGCAGCCAAGACATGGGGCTCTACGAGCAGTACTTC	CASSQDMGLYEQYF
.	.	TRBJ2-3	TRBV10-1	TGCGCCAGCAGTGACGGGACAGATACGCAGTATTTT	CASSDGTDTQYF
TRBD1	.	TRBJ2-7	TRBV5-8	TGTGCCAGCAGCAGGGGACAGGGGGAAGGTTCCCACGAGCAGTACTTC	CASSRGQGEGSHEQYF
.	few	TRBJ1-5	TRBV5-6	TGTGCCAGCAGCTCGGCCCAGGGAGGATTGGCCCAGCATTTT	CASSSAQGGLAQHF
TRBD2	few	TRBJ2-1	TRBV4-1	TGCGCCAGCAGCCAAGAGGGGGAGGGAACGCCGGTCCAGTTCTTC	CASSQEGEGTPVQFF